Each of the 32 T cell receptor beta chains below was sequenced from the same sample in a study of CD8+ T cells in alopecia areata. cDNA prepared by RNA extraction and subsequent reverse transcription served as the template for sequencing. Repertoires were generated with immunoSEQ multiplex PCR, while TCRdb's copy carries only in-frame clones and drops some. The data contain 200,000 or so clones, nearly 60% of them singletons. The sample's treatment: oral pan-JAK inhibitor, 5-10 mg twice daily. Sequencing used CD4+ T cells sorted from blood, obtained at week 24, from a patient treated with tofacitinib. These receptor sequences come from a human donor with alopecia areata.

J is TRBJ1-5 and V is TRBV11-2; D gene ambiguous. Germline V CDR1 and CDR2: SGHAT, FQNNGV. The CDR3 is 13 amino acids. V was trimmed by 3 bases and J by 4 bases, leaving 7 bases between them. CDR3 region: CASSLNGNQPQHF. In DNA form, the CDR3 reads TGTGCCAGCAGCTTGAATGGGAATCAGCCCCAGCATTTT.

In its sample, this clone was seen a few times. The chain employs TRBV6-1 and TRBJ2-7; a possible D gene is TRBD2 (5 bases). From germline, CDR1 is MNHNS and CDR2 SASEGT. V gave up 5 bases and J gave up 2 bases, with 10 bases separating them. There are 13 residues in the CDR3. In nucleotides, the CDR3 is TGTGCCAGCAGTATGAGCGGAGCCTACGAGCAGTACTTC. It translates to CASSMSGAYEQYF.

A few counts support this clone. The chain combines TRBV19 with TRBJ2-5, with a possible D match to TRBD2 (7 bases). Germline V CDR1 and CDR2: LNHDA, SQIVND (reference sequence). CDR3 length equals 14 residues. Trimming cost V 4 bases and J 7 bases, with 16 bases left between them. CDR3 in amino acids: CASSTLEGGRTQYF. CDR3 coding DNA: TGTGCCAGTAGTACCCTTGAGGGGGGGCGGACCCAGTACTTC. Looking up the rest from reference TRBV19 and TRBJ2-5 gives the full variable domain: DGGITQSPKYLFRKEGQNVTLSCEQNLNHDAMYWYRQDPGQGLRLIYYSQIVNDFQKGDIAEGYSVSREKKESFPLTVTSAQKNPTAFYLCASSTLEGGRTQYFGPGTRLLVL.

The rearrangement uses TRBV27 and TRBJ2-5; 9 bases agree with TRBD1. V lost 3 bases, J lost 2 bases, and 4 bases stayed unmatched. The germline gives CDR1 MNHEY, CDR2 SMNVEV (reference sequence). This CDR3 region has 15 residues. The DNA for the CDR3 is TGTGCCAGCAGTTTCCTCGGACAGGGGCAAGAGACCCAGTACTTC. Its translation: CASSFLGQGQETQYF.

This chain connects TRBV10-3 to TRBJ2-3, with D perhaps matching TRBD1 (6 bases). The CDR3 covers 15 residues. CDR1 and CDR2 from the germline V gene are ENHRY and SYGVKD. V shed 0 bases and J shed 1 base, with 8 bases lying between them. The CDR3 region has the DNA TGTGCCATCAGTGAGTCGAAGGGGGGCACAGATACGCAGTATTTT. Its protein product is CAISESKGGTDTQYF.

The gene calls are TRBV9 and TRBJ2-3; tentative D call: TRBD2 (5 bases). The CDR3 is 12 residues long. V lost 3 bases and J 6 bases, leaving 8 bases between the germline ends. Germline loops: CDR1 SGDLS, CDR2 YYNGEE. The CDR3 coding sequence is TGTGCCAGCAGCGCGAGGGCGGATACGCAGTATTTT. Protein: CASSARADTQYF. Together with reference TRBV9 and TRBJ2-3, the CDR3 gives the full variable domain: DSGVTQTPKHLITATGQRVTLRCSPRSGDLSVYWYQQSLDQGLQFLIQYYNGEERAKGNILERFSAQQFPDLHSELNLSSLELGDSALYFCASSARADTQYFGPGTRLTVL.

The CDR3 DNA is TGCAGCGTTGACCCCGGGACGGCCGATGGCTACACCTTC. Amino acids: CSVDPGTADGYTF. V is TRBV29-1 and J is TRBJ1-2, with a tentative D call TRBD1 (5 bases). V lost 3 bases, J lost 6 bases, and 14 bases lay in between. The germline V gene encodes CDR1 SQVTM and CDR2 ANQGSEA. The CDR3 has 13 residues.

CDR3 in amino acids: CASSLDRYGYTF. CDR3 nucleotides: TGCGCCAGCAGCTTGGACAGATATGGCTACACCTTC. The gene calls are TRBV5-1 and TRBJ1-2, with D hard to call. This CDR3 is 12 amino acids long. CDR1 and CDR2 (germline): SGHRS, YFSETQ. Trimming pared 0 bases from V and 5 bases from J, leaving 5 bases between.

The chain links TRBV30 to TRBJ1-1; 7 nucleotides agree with TRBD1. The V segment lost 3 bases and the J segment 2 bases; nucleotides outside the gene matches: 6. Germline V gene sequence: CDR1 GTSNPN, CDR2 SVGIG (reference sequence). The CDR3 sequence is 14 residues long. The CDR3 is CAWRRQGLNTEAFF. CDR3 nucleotide sequence: TGTGCCTGGAGAAGACAGGGCCTAAACACTGAAGCTTTCTTT.

This clone was counted many times. The V gene is TRBV9, the J gene TRBJ2-3, with a tentative D call TRBD1 (6 bases). Germline assignment: CDR1 SGDLS and CDR2 YYNGEE. Trimming took off 0 bases at V and 4 bases at J, with 12 bases between the two ends. The length of the CDR3 is 15 residues. CDR3 amino acids: CASSVAGHQADTQYF. CDR3 coding DNA: TGTGCCAGCAGCGTAGCGGGACACCAAGCAGATACGCAGTATTTT.

The chain is built from TRBV4-3 and TRBJ2-2, with TRBD1 identical over 7 bases. Per the germline V gene, CDR1 is LGHNA and CDR2 is YSLEER. The junction had 1 base not matched to a gene; V was cut back by 2 bases and J by 1 base. This CDR3 is 15 amino acids long. Here the CDR3 DNA reads TGCGCCAGCAGCCAATGGACAGGGAACACCGGGGAGCTGTTTTTT. It specifies CASSQWTGNTGELFF.

The chain recombines TRBV7-8 with TRBJ2-3; a weak D match, TRBD1 (5 bases). Trimming removed 5 bases at V and 2 bases at J, with 17 bases between. The CDR3 spans 16 residues. The germline CDR1 and CDR2 sequences are SGHVS and FQNEAQ. The CDR3 DNA reads as TGTGCCAGCAGCCCAGCCGCGGACATCTTCACAGATACGCAGTATTTT. Translated, it gives CASSPAADIFTDTQYF.

There are a few counts of this clone. This chain connects TRBV25-1 to TRBJ2-7, with D perhaps assigned TRBD1 or TRBD2 (5 bases each). V lost 2 bases to trimming and J lost 0 bases, with 11 bases between them. This CDR3 is 15 amino acids long. Looked up from germline, CDR1 is MGHDK and CDR2 is SYGVNS. Here the CDR3 reads CASSEGGPLSYEQYF. The CDR3 DNA follows: TGTGCCAGCAGTGAAGGGGGACCCCTCTCCTACGAGCAGTACTTC.

This sequence joins TRBV2 and TRBJ2-1; 10 nucleotides agree with TRBD2. In germline, CDR1 is SNHLY, CDR2 FYNNEI. V trimming: 3 bases; J trimming: 12 bases; junction bases outside the gene matches: 8. The CDR3 totals 14 residues. This CDR3 reads CASSDQISGRPQFF. The CDR3 bases are TGTGCCAGCAGTGACCAGATTAGCGGGAGGCCGCAGTTCTTC.

The DNA of the CDR3 is TGTGCCTGGAGTTCTGGACAGTTCACAGATACGCAGTATTTT. Encoded protein: CAWSSGQFTDTQYF. This chain links TRBV30 with TRBJ2-3, with D possibly being TRBD1 (6 bases). Trimming cost V 2 bases and J 2 bases, with 11 bases left between them. This CDR3 is built from 14 residues. Germline CDR1 GTSNPN, CDR2 SVGIG (reference sequence).

The chain joins TRBV10-3 to TRBJ1-1; D is perhaps TRBD1 (6 bases). V was shortened by 7 bases and J by 10 bases, with 19 bases between the two germline ends. Germline V gene data show CDR1 as ENHRY and CDR2 as SYGVKD. The CDR3 consists of 13 residues. CDR3 nucleotides: TGTGCCATCACCTCCGGGACAACATCTGCAGCTTTCTTT. Translating gives CAITSGTTSAAFF.

The chain uses TRBV28 and TRBJ1-5, with 7 nucleotides matching TRBD1. J lost 3 bases, V lost 3 bases, and 5 bases had no gene match. From germline, CDR1 is MDHEN and CDR2 SYDVKM. The CDR3 has 15 residues. CDR3 nucleotide sequence: TGTGCCAGCAGTTTCCCAGACAGGGACAATCAGCCCCAGCATTTT. Protein sequence: CASSFPDRDNQPQHF. Supplemented by reference TRBV28 and TRBJ1-5, the full variable domain reads DVKVTQSSRYLVKRTGEKVFLECVQDMDHENMFWYRQDPGLGLRLIYFSYDVKMKEKGDIPEGYSVSREKKERFSLILESASTNQTSMYLCASSFPDRDNQPQHFGDGTRLSIL.

This clone came up a few times. The J gene is TRBJ2-1, the V gene TRBV6-6; no clear D gene. The V end lost 1 base, the J end lost 9 bases, and 16 bases lay between the germline ends. Germline CDR1 and CDR2: MNHNY and SVGAGI (reference sequence). The CDR3 totals 15 residues. CDR3 amino acids: CASSYYVGGGGEQFF. In nucleotides, the CDR3 is TGTGCCAGCAGTTACTACGTGGGCGGCGGCGGTGAGCAGTTCTTC.

This clone showed up just a few times. The gene calls are TRBV5-6 and TRBJ2-1; perhaps TRBD2 as D (5 bases). V was shortened by 0 bases and J by 10 bases, with 11 bases between the two germline ends. The CDR3 runs to 13 residues. The germline CDR1 and CDR2 sequences are SGHDT and YYEEEE. This CDR3 reads CASSLDSDGEQFF. DNA for the CDR3: TGTGCCAGCAGCTTGGATAGCGACGGGGAGCAGTTCTTC.

The J gene is TRBJ2-5, the V gene TRBV30, with TRBD1 matching 7 bases. CDR1 and CDR2 (germline): GTSNPN, SVGIG (reference sequence). The V and J ends lost 3 bases and 1 base, in that order; junction bases with no gene match: 5. The CDR3 covers 14 residues. The chain's CDR3 is CAWSRNRGQETQYF. The CDR3 DNA follows: TGTGCCTGGAGCAGGAACAGGGGCCAAGAGACCCAGTACTTC.

In this sample, this clone turned up a few times. V gene TRBV5-1 combines with J gene TRBJ1-2, with a tentative D call TRBD1 (5 bases). V dropped 0 bases and J dropped 2 bases, with 14 bases sitting between them. The CDR3 loop spans 16 amino acids. In germline, CDR1 is SGHRS, CDR2 YFSETQ. The DNA of the CDR3 is TGCGCCAGCAGCTTGGTCGCCATGGGGCAGAACTATGGCTACACCTTC. Its protein product is CASSLVAMGQNYGYTF.

The chain carries TRBV30 and TRBJ2-3; maybe TRBD2 (5 bases). The CDR3 contains 13 residues. Per the germline V gene, CDR1 is GTSNPN and CDR2 is SVGIG (reference sequence). Trimming stripped 0 bases from V and 4 bases from J, with 8 bases between. The CDR3 spells CAWSVTSADTQYF. The DNA of the CDR3 is TGTGCCTGGAGTGTAACTAGTGCAGATACGCAGTATTTT.

V and J are TRBV29-1 and TRBJ2-2; the D is unclear. The CDR3 consists of 13 residues. The germline V gene has CDR1 SQVTM and CDR2 ANQGSEA. Between the trimmed V and J ends, which lost 2 bases and 5 bases, there was a span of 9 bases. The CDR3 coding sequence is TGCAGCGTTGAACGAGAGCGAACCGGGGAGCTGTTTTTT. Residues: CSVERERTGELFF.

The chain links TRBV9 to TRBJ2-7; D remains unclear. Trimming removed 0 bases at V and 1 base at J, with 11 bases between. The CDR3 is made up of 15 amino acids. Germline V gene sequence: CDR1 SGDLS, CDR2 YYNGEE. CDR3 region: CASSVGAAGSYEQYF. For the CDR3, the DNA is TGTGCCAGCAGCGTAGGGGCGGCCGGATCCTACGAGCAGTACTTC.

The rearrangement links TRBV7-9 to TRBJ2-5; D could derive from TRBD1 or TRBD2 (7 bases each). CDR1 SEHNR and CDR2 FQNEAQ come from the germline V gene (reference sequence). CDR3 length: 14 amino acids. V was trimmed by 1 base and J by 5 bases, leaving 11 bases between them. Here the CDR3 DNA reads TGTGCCAGCAGCTTAGACAGGGGAGGGGAGACCCAGTACTTC. It translates to CASSLDRGGETQYF.

The rearrangement links TRBV29-1 to TRBJ1-2; weak D call: TRBD1 (5 bases). The CDR3 covers 10 residues. The V end was cut by 3 bases, the J end by 8 bases, with 7 bases between. CDR1 is SQVTM, CDR2 ANQGSEA, per germline. The chain's CDR3 is CSVDRDGYTF. The CDR3 DNA reads TGCAGCGTTGACAGGGACGGCTACACCTTC.

DNA of the CDR3: TGCGCCAGCAGCCAGAGAGGAGGGCAGCCCCAGCATTTT. Translated, it gives CASSQRGGQPQHF. The V call is TRBV4-3, the J call TRBJ1-5; no clear D. V was pared by 3 bases and J by 7 bases, with 10 bases between. Germline assignment: CDR1 LGHNA and CDR2 YSLEER. This CDR3 comprises 13 residues.

CDR3 residues: CASTTRGVDTQYF. Here the CDR3 DNA reads TGTGCCAGTACCACGAGGGGAGTAGATACGCAGTATTTT. The rearrangement uses TRBV19 and TRBJ2-3; D tentatively fits TRBD1 or TRBD2 (5 bases each). The ends were cut back, 7 bases at V and 5 bases at J, with 13 bases in the middle. Germline CDR1 and CDR2: LNHDA and SQIVND (reference sequence). This CDR3 spans 13 amino acids.

The V call is TRBV6-6, the J call TRBJ1-6, with unresolved D. The V end was cut by 7 bases, the J end by 7 bases, with 8 bases between. The length of the CDR3 is 12 residues. From germline, CDR1 is MNHNY and CDR2 SVGAGI (reference sequence). CDR3 DNA: TGTGCCAGCACCTCTCCCAATTCACCCCTCCACTTT. This encodes CASTSPNSPLHF.

This chain connects TRBV2 to TRBJ2-7; a weak D match, TRBD1 (5 bases). V was shortened by 5 bases and J by 7 bases, with 12 bases between the two germline ends. Germline values: CDR1 SNHLY, CDR2 FYNNEI. This CDR3 has 12 residues. The CDR3 is CASSYHTGEQYF. CDR3 in DNA: TGTGCCAGCAGTTACCATACAGGAGAGCAGTACTTC.

In its sample, this clone was seen once. The rearrangement joins TRBV4-2 to TRBJ2-3; TRBD2 agrees at 12 bases. The V segment lost 4 bases and the J segment 4 bases; nucleotides outside the gene matches: 9. From germline, CDR1 is LGHNA and CDR2 YNFKEQ. This CDR3 is built from 17 residues. CDR3 sequence reads: CASSPLAGGPGADTQYF. The DNA of the CDR3 is TGTGCCAGCAGCCCTCTAGCGGGGGGGCCAGGGGCAGATACGCAGTATTTT.

This clone was observed a few times. The V and J genes are TRBV5-1 and TRBJ2-5; possibly TRBD2 for D (6 bases). The CDR3 runs 16 residues. Trimming left V 0 bases short and J 2 bases short, with 14 bases between. Germline V gene lookup returns CDR1 SGHRS and CDR2 YFSETQ. CDR3 DNA: TGCGCCAGCAGCTTGGAGATTGGGACTGGACAAGAGACCCAGTACTTC. Protein product: CASSLEIGTGQETQYF.